The 11 T cell receptor beta chains in this list originate from one sample, sequenced in a study of OX40 agonist ivuxolimab in advanced cancers. Repertoires were generated with immunoSEQ multiplex PCR, while TCRdb's copy carries only in-frame clones and drops some. The top ten hold 0.4% to 0.55% of the sample, which has 95,000 or so clones, under 95% seen once. This material consisted of CD4+ or CD8+ T cells sorted from blood, taken in a trial of the OX40 agonist ivuxolimab. The source of these receptors is an adult with an advanced solid tumor such as melanoma, head and neck, liver or kidney cancer.

This clone was picked up a small number of times. This chain links TRBV30 with TRBJ2-5; 10 bases map to TRBD1. The CDR3 is 15 residues long. Germline CDR1 is GTSNPN and CDR2 is SVGIG (reference sequence). V gave up 4 bases and J gave up 3 bases; unmatched junction bases: 8. CDR3 amino acids: CAWTRTGGGKETQYF. CDR3 nucleotides: TGTGCCTGGACCAGGACAGGGGGTGGAAAAGAGACCCAGTACTTC.

The chain couples TRBV18 to TRBJ1-4; 8 bases match TRBD1. Trimming took 1 base from V and 4 from J; bases not matched to a gene: 5. The CDR3 extends over 16 amino acids. CDR1 is KGHSH and CDR2 is LQKENI in the germline V gene. CDR3 protein: CASSPRTGFNNEKLFF. In DNA, the CDR3 is TGTGCCAGCTCACCACGGACAGGGTTTAATAATGAAAAACTGTTTTTT.

The chain couples TRBV7-2 to TRBJ2-2, with 8 bases aligning to TRBD1. The CDR3 is 16 residues long. The V segment lost 5 bases and the J segment 0 bases; nucleotides outside the gene matches: 5. Per the germline V gene, CDR1 is SGHTA and CDR2 is FQGNSA. The CDR3 DNA sequence: TGTGCCAGCAGCGAACAGGGACAGGCGAACACCGGGGAGCTGTTTTTT. This encodes CASSEQGQANTGELFF.

The gene calls are TRBV30 and TRBJ2-7; 9 bases align to TRBD2. The CDR3 extends over 13 amino acids. Trimming took 3 bases from V and 6 from J; bases not matched to a gene: 6. Looked up from germline, CDR1 is GTSNPN and CDR2 is SVGIG (reference sequence). CDR3 sequence reads: CAWSGASGTEQYF. Written as DNA, the CDR3 is TGTGCCTGGAGCGGGGCTAGCGGGACCGAGCAGTACTTC. Complete variable domain (other parts from reference TRBV30 and TRBJ2-7): SQTIHQWPATLVQPVGSPLSLECTVEGTSNPNLYWYRQAAGRGLQLLFYSVGIGQISSEVPQNLSASRPQDRQFILSSKKLLLSDSGFYLCAWSGASGTEQYFGPGTRLTVT.

J is TRBJ2-1 and V is TRBV15; 8 bases line up with TRBD2. The CDR3 covers 16 residues. Germline V CDR1 and CDR2: LNHNV, YYDKDF (reference sequence). V dropped 5 bases and J dropped 3; count of bases not matched to a gene: 9. The CDR3 DNA is TGTGCCACCAGCCATACTAGCGGTATTCTCTACAATGAGCAGTTCTTC. This translates into CATSHTSGILYNEQFF.

The chain recombines TRBV30 with TRBJ1-3; a possible D gene is TRBD1 (5 bases). The V gene lost 8 bases and the J gene lost 0 bases, with 11 bases spanning the gap. The germline V gene has CDR1 GTSNPN and CDR2 SVGIG (reference sequence). The CDR3 length is 13 residues. The CDR3, as DNA: TGTGCCCGAGACAGCAACTCTGGAAACACCATATATTTT. The encoded protein is CARDSNSGNTIYF.

The V and J genes are TRBV2 and TRBJ2-2; D is unresolved. The V gene's germline CDR1 is SNHLY and CDR2 FYNNEI. The CDR3 sequence is 15 residues long. V was cut by 0 bases and J by 8 bases, with 13 bases left in between. Here the CDR3 reads CASSEAIYSGGELFF. CDR3 DNA sequence: TGTGCCAGCAGTGAAGCCATTTACTCTGGAGGGGAGCTGTTTTTT.

The genes are TRBV11-2 and TRBJ2-7, with D unresolved. The CDR3 has 12 residues. With 5 bases removed from V and 5 bases from J, the gap between germline ends came to 10 bases. The germline V gene has CDR1 SGHAT and CDR2 FQNNGV. CDR3 protein: CASSQVVDEQYF. CDR3 nucleotide sequence: TGTGCCAGCAGCCAAGTGGTCGACGAGCAGTACTTC.

The rearrangement joins TRBV18 to TRBJ2-1, with D possibly being TRBD1 (8 bases). Germline V CDR1 and CDR2: KGHSH, LQKENI. The ends were cut back, 1 base at V and 5 bases at J, with 18 bases in the middle. CDR3 length: 17 amino acids. The CDR3 coding sequence is TGTGCCAGCTCACCACAACAGGGGGGGTTTAGGCACAATGAGCAGTTCTTC. This translates into CASSPQQGGFRHNEQFF.

V is TRBV6-5 and J is TRBJ2-2; D unresolved. The CDR3 covers 14 residues. CDR1 and CDR2 (germline): MNHEY, SVGAGI. The germline V and J ends were trimmed by 8 bases and 1 base, with 11 bases remaining between them. CDR3 DNA: TGTGCCAGCGAGTTGGGTCGGAACACCGGGGAGCTGTTTTTT. Its protein product is CASELGRNTGELFF.

The rearrangement links TRBV5-6 to TRBJ2-7, with D tentatively TRBD1 (5 bases). Germline V gene sequence: CDR1 SGHDT, CDR2 YYEEEE. V lost 5 bases and J lost 0, with 12 bases in between. There are 14 residues in the CDR3. CDR3 DNA sequence: TGTGCCAGCAGTCGGACATTTTTCTCCTACGAGCAGTACTTC. It translates to CASSRTFFSYEQYF.